A selection of T cell receptor beta chains follows, all from one sample in a study of low-dose radiotherapy and immunotherapy resistance in tumors. TCRdb reprocessed the reads with MiXCR, giving one entry per CDR3 protein. The profile covers around 79,000 distinct CDR3 sequences, with 18% appearing a single time and 5.9% taken by the ten largest. The sequenced sample was PBMCs, obtained before treatment. The receptors originated from a male donor with prostate cancer. Both conserved end residues are part of each CDR3.

CDR3aa: CASSLGVGTSVYEQYF
v_gene: TRBV13

CDR3aa: CASSRALRSYEQYF
v_gene: TRBV11-2

CDR3aa: CSVPNQGQGAGEQYF
v_gene: TRBV20-1

CDR3aa: CATSESGTANEKLFF
v_gene: TRBV10-3

CDR3aa: CATSRDKGTSRPQYF
v_gene: TRBV15

CDR3aa: CASSQLLAGGLTDTQYF
v_gene: TRBV27

CDR3aa: CSATSGQGVGNQPQHF
v_gene: TRBV20-1

CDR3aa: CASSLGGAGGSTDTQYF
v_gene: TRBV7-2

CDR3aa: CAWSWGASGYTF
v_gene: TRBV30

CDR3aa: CASSMSPVTQYF
v_gene: TRBV19

CDR3aa: CSVAQGDYEQYF
v_gene: TRBV29-1

CDR3aa: CASSLATGGPYNEQFF
v_gene: TRBV7-6

CDR3aa: CASSKQGDSSYNEQFF
v_gene: TRBV11-2

CDR3aa: CASSLLAGGYISHNEQFF
v_gene: TRBV6-6

CDR3aa: CASSLGTSGGVETQYF
v_gene: TRBV12-3/TRBV12-4

CDR3aa: CAWSRDREKLFF
v_gene: TRBV30

CDR3aa: CASSTTSGSSGEQYF
v_gene: TRBV2

CDR3aa: CASSFLGGETQYF
v_gene: TRBV5-1

CDR3aa: CASSFQKAAPTLSYEQYF
v_gene: TRBV6-5

CDR3aa: CASSFDGAAGDEQFF
v_gene: TRBV5-1

CDR3aa: CTSSQACFETGAYNEQFF
v_gene: TRBV4-3

CDR3aa: CASSSSPTISGSSYNEQFF
v_gene: TRBV7-2

CDR3aa: CSARGWDIAYEQYF
v_gene: TRBV20-1

CDR3aa: CSASPDQKVYEQYF
v_gene: TRBV20-1

CDR3aa: CASSSPGLAGGAGEQFF
v_gene: TRBV6-6

CDR3aa: CATLSGDSYNEQFF
v_gene: TRBV28

CDR3aa: CASSHEQGSQPQHF
v_gene: TRBV4-3

CDR3aa: CASSQVTSYYGYTF
v_gene: TRBV14

CDR3aa: CASSYRGQGGTYEQYF
v_gene: TRBV19

CDR3aa: CASSRDYQETQYF
v_gene: TRBV5-4

CDR3aa: CASSFDRGRFGELFF
v_gene: TRBV7-2

CDR3aa: CASRNGQGASYEQYF
v_gene: TRBV5-1

CDR3aa: CASSESTDTQYF
v_gene: TRBV6-2/TRBV6-3

CDR3aa: CASSPGVNAGELFF
v_gene: TRBV11-2

CDR3aa: CASSRTGTSNEQYF
v_gene: TRBV4-1

CDR3aa: CASLETRGGEDEQYF
v_gene: TRBV6-2/TRBV6-3

CDR3aa: CASSLDRLNEQFF
v_gene: TRBV7-2

CDR3aa: CALQVPNTGELFF
v_gene: TRBV6-1

CDR3aa: CASSLAHHSNTGELFF
v_gene: TRBV7-9

CDR3aa: CASSHNGLAGGFEQYF
v_gene: TRBV3-1

CDR3aa: CSARDSRGLPRGNEQFF
v_gene: TRBV20-1

CDR3aa: CSASPTSGYTDTQYF
v_gene: TRBV20-1

CDR3aa: CASSQVGQANYGYTF
v_gene: TRBV4-1

CDR3aa: CASSYVSNTGELFFF
v_gene: TRBV6-2/TRBV6-3

CDR3aa: CATSDPTYSGANVLTF
v_gene: TRBV24-1

CDR3aa: CASSLGTQRGNEQFF
v_gene: TRBV5-4

CDR3aa: CASSSVRGGRADTGELFFFFF
v_gene: TRBV5-1

CDR3aa: CASSLGDREYYEQYF
v_gene: TRBV5-1

CDR3aa: CASSQERGTSGAVTQYF
v_gene: TRBV3-1

CDR3aa: CASSQTGLLNNEQFF
v_gene: TRBV3-1

CDR3aa: CASSAVNTEAFF
v_gene: TRBV7-9

CDR3aa: CASSRTSGTYNEQFF
v_gene: TRBV28

CDR3aa: CASSYRGNNEQFF
v_gene: TRBV6-2/TRBV6-3

CDR3aa: CASSLGTENSPLHF
v_gene: TRBV5-1

CDR3aa: CAWSNGTPKYF
v_gene: TRBV30

CDR3aa: CASSGRGVLETQYF
v_gene: TRBV7-9

CDR3aa: CASSYGHDEQFF
v_gene: TRBV7-9

CDR3aa: CASSFPGASGREQFF
v_gene: TRBV27

CDR3aa: CAWSPTRTDRTDTQYF
v_gene: TRBV30